The 23 T cell receptor beta chains presented below share a single source sample, sequenced in a study of T-cell memory formation after mild COVID-19 (dated by TCRdb to the early 2020s). Library preparation was by 5' RACE. The instrument was an Illumina NovaSeq 6000. TCRdb handled the public reads itself, with Q25 trimming in fastp and clone calling in MiXCR, and kept productive beta chains. Here each entry gathers all rows of one CDR3 protein and keeps the most common genes and DNA. The sample table lists roughly 190,000 distinct CDR3 sequences, 10% of them with a count of one. Approximately 3% of the sample comes from the top ten. The sequenced sample was PBMCs or a T cell subset sorted from them (not recorded which). These receptor sequences come from a man aged 18 to 30 who had mild COVID-19 (a few samples of this study predate the infection). The sample titles of this study are shuffled in the database, so cell type and time point are left out; the donor was told from shared clones.

With regard to this clonotype: The junction departs from germline at one end; a sequencing error may be responsible. The J gene is TRBJ2-7, the V gene TRBV18, with D perhaps assigned TRBD1 or TRBD2 (5 bases each). Germline V gene lookup returns CDR1 KGHSH and CDR2 LQKENI. The CDR3 has 14 amino acids. This CDR3 is CASSRGVPSDEQYF. In nucleotides, the CDR3 is TGTGCCAGCTCACGAGGGGTCCCCTCCGACGAGCAGTACTTC.

This clonotype has only a few counts. This sequence joins TRBV7-9 and TRBJ1-5; TRBD1 might be the D (5 bases). V was cut by 4 bases and J by 1 base, with 14 bases left in between. The CDR3 sequence is 16 residues long. CDR1 SEHNR and CDR2 FQNEAQ come from the germline V gene (reference sequence). Written as DNA, the CDR3 is TGTGCCAGCAGCTCCTCGCAGGGTATAAGCAATCAGCCCCAGCATTTT. Translated, it gives CASSSSQGISNQPQHF.

The chain employs TRBV5-6 and TRBJ2-4, with TRBD2 as a possible D gene (7 bases). Germline V lookup: CDR1 SGHDT, CDR2 YYEEEE. V was pared by 2 bases and J by 7 bases, with 13 bases between. The CDR3 is 14 amino acids. The CDR3 spells CASSFLGGQNIQYF. CDR3 DNA: TGTGCCAGCAGCTTTCTGGGGGGGCAGAACATTCAGTACTTC.

This clonotype was seen a handful of times. This chain connects TRBV28 to TRBJ2-7; D is perhaps TRBD1 or TRBD2 (5 bases each). V dropped 5 bases and J dropped 3 bases, with 14 bases sitting between them. Germline CDR1 reads MDHEN; CDR2 reads SYDVKM. The length of the CDR3 is 14 residues. In nucleotides, the CDR3 is TGTGCCAGCAGTCACCCCGGGGCAGGCTACGAGCAGTACGTC. Amino acids: CASSHPGAGYEQYV.

This chain links TRBV4-3 with TRBJ1-4; 11 nucleotides align to TRBD1. Germline V gene data show CDR1 as LGHNA and CDR2 as YSLEER. CDR3 length: 16 residues. V lost 0 bases to trimming and J lost 6 bases; unmatched junction nucleotides: 3. CDR3 loop: CASSQDRGQGDEKLFF. DNA of the CDR3: TGCGCCAGCAGCCAAGATCGGGGACAGGGGGATGAAAAACTGTTTTTT.

The chain uses TRBV7-2 and TRBJ2-1; weak D call: TRBD1 (6 bases). The V gene lost 7 bases and the J gene lost 7 bases, with 17 bases spanning the gap. The CDR3 totals 14 residues. Germline lookup yields CDR1 SGHTA and CDR2 FQGNSA. CDR3 loop: CASTTGWGPNEQFF. CDR3 nucleotide sequence: TGTGCCAGCACCACGGGCTGGGGGCCTAATGAGCAGTTCTTC.

This chain uses TRBV12-3 or TRBV12-4 with TRBJ2-7, with 7 bases that match TRBD2. After removal of 5 bases from V and 3 bases from J, the junction contained 13 bases not matched to a gene. This CDR3 region has 16 residues. The CDR3: CASSTSFAGDGYEQYF. The CDR3 DNA reads as TGTGCCAGCAGTACCAGCTTTGCGGGGGATGGCTACGAGCAGTACTTC.

This clonotype was counted only a few times. One junction end disagrees with the germline gene, perhaps due to a read error. The chain carries TRBV20-1 and TRBJ1-1, with D tentatively TRBD1 (5 bases). This CDR3 has 14 residues. The V gene's germline CDR1 is DFQATT and CDR2 SNEGSKA (reference sequence). CDR3: CSAGDYGRVPEAFF. The CDR3 region has the DNA TGCAGTGCTGGAGATTATGGCAGGGTCCCTGAAGCTTTCTTT.

In its sample, this clonotype was seen a few times. The chain has TRBV5-1 and TRBJ2-4; D is unclear. The V and J ends lost 0 bases and 9 bases respectively, with 10 bases between them. CDR1 and CDR2 from the germline V gene are SGHRS and YFSETQ. The CDR3 loop spans 13 amino acids. The CDR3: CASSLDRTAIQYF. The CDR3 nucleotides read TGCGCCAGCAGCTTGGACCGGACGGCCATTCAGTACTTC.

This clonotype was found a few times. The chain joins TRBV7-3 to TRBJ2-7; D uncertain. This CDR3 spans 13 amino acids. Germline V gene lookup returns CDR1 SGHTA and CDR2 FQGTGA. The V end lost 5 bases, the J end lost 5 bases, and 13 bases lay between the germline ends. This CDR3 is CASSPSPQHEQYF. CDR3 in DNA: TGTGCCAGCAGCCCAAGTCCCCAACACGAGCAGTACTTC.

This chain joins TRBV5-1 and TRBJ1-2, with D uncertain. The CDR3 totals 13 residues. V lost 0 bases, J lost 8 bases, and 11 bases lay in between. The V gene's germline CDR1 is SGHRS and CDR2 YFSETQ. CDR3 region: CASSLAQPEGYTF. CDR3 bases: TGCGCCAGCAGCTTGGCTCAACCGGAGGGCTACACCTTC. Full variable domain (remainder filled in from reference TRBV5-1 and TRBJ1-2): KAGVTQTPRYLIKTRGQQVTLSCSPISGHRSVSWYQQTPGQGLQFLFEYFSETQRNKGNFPGRFSGRQFSNSRSEMNVSTLELGDSALYLCASSLAQPEGYTFGSGTRLTVV.

In its sample, this clonotype was seen a few times. This rearrangement joins TRBV6-2 or TRBV6-3 to TRBJ2-7, with unresolved D. V lost 5 bases, J lost 2 bases, and 4 bases lay in between. Germline-derived CDR1 and CDR2 are MNHEY and SVGEGT. There are 11 residues in the CDR3. This CDR3 is CASSGPYEQYV. The CDR3 coding sequence is TGTGCCAGCAGTGGCCCCTACGAGCAGTACGTC.

This clonotype was counted only a few times. For the CDR3, the DNA is TGCGCCAGCAGTGACTTGGAGACCCAGTACTTC. This translates into CASSDLETQYF. The J gene is TRBJ2-5, the V gene TRBV10-2; no definite D call. In germline, CDR1 is WSHSY, CDR2 SAAADI. This CDR3 spans 11 amino acids. Trimming removed 3 bases at V and 5 bases at J, with 4 bases between.

This clonotype occurred many times. The genes are TRBV6-5 and TRBJ1-5; D gene ambiguous. Trimming pared 3 bases from V and 7 bases from J, leaving 13 bases between. CDR3 length: 14 amino acids. Germline CDR1 MNHEY, CDR2 SVGAGI. The CDR3 protein is CASSYGGDGQPQHF. CDR3 sequence (DNA): TGTGCCAGCAGTTATGGCGGGGATGGCCAGCCCCAGCATTTT.

This clonotype was seen repeatedly, ten times or more. The chain links TRBV7-3 to TRBJ2-1, with D unresolved. Deletions cut 2 bases from V and 2 bases from J, with 7 bases between. This CDR3 comprises 14 residues. Germline V lookup: CDR1 SGHTA, CDR2 FQGTGA. The CDR3 here is CASSLEVAYNEQFF. The DNA of the CDR3 is TGTGCCAGCAGCTTAGAGGTAGCCTACAATGAGCAGTTCTTC.

V is TRBV5-1 and J is TRBJ2-7, with TRBD1 matching 10 bases. The CDR3 totals 15 residues. Per the germline V gene, CDR1 is SGHRS and CDR2 is YFSETQ. The J segment lost 7 bases and the V segment lost 0 bases, leaving 7 bases of the junction unmatched. CDR3 DNA sequence: TGCGCCAGCAGCTTGGACGTCGACAGGGGGCGAGAGCAGTACTTC. This gives the protein CASSLDVDRGREQYF.

This clonotype was seen more than once but under ten times. The CDR3 DNA is TGCAGCGTCCCGGGACAGGGACACGAGACCCAGTACTTC. Translating gives CSVPGQGHETQYF. The V gene is TRBV29-1, the J gene TRBJ2-5; TRBD1 aligns across 9 bases. CDR1 is SQVTM and CDR2 is ANQGSEA in the germline V gene. V dropped 6 bases and J dropped 5; count of bases not matched to a gene: 7. The CDR3 extends over 13 amino acids.

This chain joins TRBV7-2 and TRBJ2-5; tentative D call: TRBD1 (6 bases). The V end lost 4 bases, the J end lost 5 bases, and 20 bases lay between the germline ends. The CDR3 covers 16 residues. Looked up from germline, CDR1 is SGHTA and CDR2 is FQGNSA. The DNA for the CDR3 is TGTGCCAGCAGCTACTACTCAGGGGCCCGTTGGGAGACCCAGTACTTC. Amino acid sequence: CASSYYSGARWETQYF.

This rearrangement joins TRBV15 to TRBJ1-2; 7 nucleotides line up with TRBD1. V dropped 3 bases and J dropped 6; count of bases not matched to a gene: 13. Germline values: CDR1 LNHNV, CDR2 YYDKDF (reference sequence). CDR3 length equals 16 residues. Written as DNA, the CDR3 is TGTGCCACCAGCAGTAGACAGGGTTCTGTCAAAGATGGCTACACCTTC. Residues: CATSSRQGSVKDGYTF.

This clonotype was observed at least ten times. The chain is built from TRBV7-3 and TRBJ2-1; D not resolved. V lost 5 bases to trimming and J lost 12 bases, with 17 bases between them. This CDR3 has 13 amino acids. CDR1 SGHTA and CDR2 FQGTGA come from the germline V gene. CDR3 loop: CASSPVVGRRQFF. CDR3 DNA sequence: TGTGCCAGCAGCCCGGTTGTAGGGCGACGGCAGTTCTTC.

This chain links TRBV9 with TRBJ1-1, with D hard to call. The CDR3 loop spans 14 amino acids. Germline V gene data show CDR1 as SGDLS and CDR2 as YYNGEE. The V gene lost 1 base and the J gene lost 4 bases, with 11 bases spanning the gap. CDR3 DNA: TGTGCCAGCAGCGTATTAACGACGGGCACTGAAGCTTTCTTT. Protein: CASSVLTTGTEAFF.

This clonotype was found a few times. The chain joins TRBV24-1 to TRBJ1-4; D ambiguous. The V gene lost 6 bases and the J gene lost 7 bases, with 11 bases spanning the gap. The CDR3 consists of 13 residues. Germline V gene data show CDR1 as KGHDR and CDR2 as SFDVKD. The DNA of the CDR3 is TGTGCCACCAGTCGACGGAATGGTGAAAAACTGTTTTTT. This sequence encodes CATSRRNGEKLFF.

The rearrangement uses TRBV3-1 and TRBJ1-6; 7 bases are a match to TRBD1. Germline trimming cut 1 base from V and 10 bases from J; bases unmatched to any gene: 10. In germline, CDR1 is LGHDT, CDR2 YNNKEL (reference sequence). There are 16 residues in the CDR3. The CDR3 DNA reads as TGTGCCAGCAGCCAAGGACAGGGTGCGGATAGGTCACCCCTCCACTTT. Translated, it gives CASSQGQGADRSPLHF.